What follows are 29 T cell receptor beta chains derived from one specimen sequenced in a study of Graves' ophthalmopathy and Graves' hyperthyroidism. From RNA, the CDR3 regions of TCR beta chains were amplified and sequenced. RT-PCR in the first round used HTBI primers; a second-round multiplex PCR followed. TCRdb re-analysed the multiplex PCR reads in MiXCR, keeping a single row per CDR3 protein. The repertoire holds about 620,000 distinct CDR3 sequences, with 20% to 25% as singletons. Sequences were obtained from peripheral blood. These receptors all come from a young woman with stable Graves' hyperthyroidism. Some clones in this sample may be carry-over from other donors' samples.

In its sample, this clonotype was seen a few times. This sequence joins TRBV4-1 and TRBJ1-5; unclear D gene. Trimming cost V 3 bases and J 0 bases, with 6 bases left between them. The CDR3 loop spans 14 amino acids. Germline V CDR1 and CDR2: MGHRA, YSYEKL. The CDR3 loop reads CASSQGISNQPQHF. DNA for the CDR3: TGCGCCAGCAGCCAGGGTATTAGCAATCAGCCCCAGCATTTT.

At least ten counts were recorded for this clonotype. The V call is TRBV2, the J call TRBJ1-6; 7 positions agree with TRBD1. V shed 5 bases, J shed 7 bases, and the junction held 5 bases outside the gene matches. The germline gives CDR1 SNHLY, CDR2 FYNNEI. The CDR3 loop spans 14 amino acids. The CDR3 coding sequence is TGTGCCAGCAGTCGGGACAGAAAGAATTCACCCCTCCACTTT. It yields the protein CASSRDRKNSPLHF.

This clonotype was seen only a few times. V gene TRBV9 combines with J gene TRBJ1-2; 8 bases are shared with TRBD1. The germline CDR1 and CDR2 sequences are SGDLS and YYNGEE. CDR3 size: 15 residues. V dropped 0 bases and J dropped 6; count of bases not matched to a gene: 7. The CDR3 loop is CASSVDWDRQDGYTF. CDR3 bases: TGTGCCAGCAGCGTAGATTGGGACAGGCAGGATGGCTACACCTTC.

The chain is built from TRBV19 and TRBJ1-1, with no clear D. From germline, CDR1 is LNHDA and CDR2 SQIVND (reference sequence). The CDR3 spans 15 residues. The V and J ends lost 7 bases and 5 bases respectively, with 20 bases between them. CDR3 nucleotide sequence: TGTGCCAGTACCCTCGGCCCGACACGGTGGACTGAAGCTTTCTTT. Translated: CASTLGPTRWTEAFF.

There are many counts of this clonotype. V and J are TRBV12-3 or TRBV12-4 and TRBJ1-1; D is uncertain. Trimming stripped 0 bases from V and 2 bases from J, with 16 bases between. The CDR3 consists of 17 residues. The CDR3 reads CASSLALMWAPNTEAFF. Here the CDR3 DNA reads TGTGCCAGCAGTTTAGCGCTAATGTGGGCACCAAACACTGAAGCTTTCTTT.

This clonotype was observed at least ten times. The CDR3 loop reads CSAKDRDYEQYF. CDR3 in DNA: TGCAGTGCTAAGGACAGGGACTACGAGCAGTACTTC. The chain joins TRBV20-1 to TRBJ2-7; TRBD1 matches 8 bases. The CDR3 contains 12 residues. Trimming removed 4 bases from V and 3 bases from J; junction bases left unmatched: 2. Germline V gene sequence: CDR1 DFQATT, CDR2 SNEGSKA (reference sequence).

This clonotype has a count of ten or more. The V call is TRBV4-2, the J call TRBJ2-4; no firm D call. Trimming took 0 bases from V and 6 from J, leaving 12 bases between them. This CDR3 contains 15 residues. Germline CDR1 LGHNA, CDR2 YNFKEQ. Written as DNA, the CDR3 is TGTGCCAGCAGCCAAGAAATGAGAGGAACAAACATTCAGTACTTC. It specifies CASSQEMRGTNIQYF.

This clonotype was counted at least ten times. The genes are TRBV6-1 and TRBJ2-7; TRBD2 matches at 13 bases. V lost 6 bases to trimming and J lost 3 bases; unmatched junction nucleotides: 5. The length of the CDR3 is 15 residues. Germline V lookup: CDR1 MNHNS, CDR2 SASEGT. The CDR3 spells CASRNRTSGGYEQYF. The CDR3 DNA reads as TGTGCCAGCAGAAATCGGACTAGCGGGGGCTACGAGCAGTACTTC.

This clonotype was counted only a few times. The chain carries TRBV27 and TRBJ1-1; D is possibly TRBD1 (5 bases). Trimming stripped 0 bases from V and 0 bases from J, with 8 bases between. The CDR3 totals 15 residues. Germline CDR1 MNHEY, CDR2 SMNVEV (reference sequence). The CDR3 nucleotides read TGTGCCAGCAGTTTATCCGGGACGGTGAACACTGAAGCTTTCTTT. Translated, it gives CASSLSGTVNTEAFF.

This clonotype was counted ten times or more. V usage is TRBV7-2 and J usage is TRBJ2-7; D not certain. The germline V and J ends were trimmed by 1 base and 8 bases, with 9 bases remaining between them. The CDR3 is 12 amino acids. Looked up from germline, CDR1 is SGHTA and CDR2 is FQGNSA. CDR3 region: CASSLDLQKQYF. CDR3 DNA sequence: TGTGCCAGCAGCTTAGACCTACAGAAGCAGTACTTC.

The genes are TRBV19 and TRBJ1-5, with 7 bases aligning to TRBD1. With 6 bases clipped from V and 7 bases from J, the junction kept 9 bases outside the gene matches. This CDR3 region has 14 residues. Germline CDR1 LNHDA, CDR2 SQIVND (reference sequence). DNA of the CDR3: TGTGCCAGTAGCGAAGGGACAGTCTTACAGCCCCAGCATTTT. The encoded protein is CASSEGTVLQPQHF.

V gene TRBV29-1 combines with J gene TRBJ2-4; the D gene could be TRBD1 or TRBD2 (7 bases each). Germline CDR1 reads SQVTM; CDR2 reads ANQGSEA. CDR3 length equals 15 residues. V lost 4 bases to trimming and J lost 1 base, with 14 bases between them. The CDR3: CSVGSRGGAKNIQYF. The CDR3 region has the DNA TGCAGCGTTGGAAGCAGGGGGGGGGCCAAAAACATTCAGTACTTC.

The table lists this clonotype with many counts. The chain combines TRBV6-1 with TRBJ1-1, with TRBD1 as a possible D gene (6 bases). CDR1 MNHNS and CDR2 SASEGT come from the germline V gene. Trimming shortened V by 6 bases and J by 4 bases, and 12 bases separated the two germline ends. CDR3 length equals 13 residues. CDR3 DNA: TGTGCCAGCAGCTCAACAGGGCCCACTGAAGCTTTCTTT. Its translation is CASSSTGPTEAFF.

This clonotype was counted at least ten times. CDR3 in DNA: TGCGCCAGCAGCCAGCCACGGGACAGCAGCTTCTATGGCTACACCTTC. Residues: CASSQPRDSSFYGYTF. This chain joins TRBV4-1 and TRBJ1-2; 7 nucleotides align to TRBD1. The CDR3 length is 16 residues. Germline V lookup: CDR1 MGHRA, CDR2 YSYEKL. With V trimmed by 3 bases and J by 4 bases, 11 bases remained unmatched.

This clonotype was seen a handful of times. The J gene is TRBJ1-1, the V gene TRBV28; D ambiguous. Trimming took off 5 bases at V and 10 bases at J, with 11 bases between the two ends. This CDR3 is 11 amino acids long. Germline V gives CDR1 MDHEN, CDR2 SYDVKM. CDR3 sequence reads: CASSVNVIAFF. In DNA, the CDR3 is TGTGCCAGCAGTGTAAACGTTATAGCTTTCTTT.

The chain joins TRBV13 to TRBJ2-2; D gene uncertain. Germline lookup yields CDR1 PRHDT and CDR2 FYEKMQ (reference sequence). V lost 4 bases to trimming and J lost 7 bases, with 16 bases between them. The CDR3 loop spans 15 amino acids. DNA of the CDR3: TGTGCCAGCAGCTCTCGCCGGTGGTCCGGCGGGGAGCTGTTTTTT. It specifies CASSSRRWSGGELFF.

There are many counts of this clonotype. This chain links TRBV6-2 or TRBV6-3 with TRBJ2-2; no reliable D call. The V gene's germline CDR1 is MNHEY and CDR2 SVGEGT. The CDR3 totals 17 residues. The germline V and J ends were trimmed by 7 bases and 0 bases, with 18 bases remaining between them. CDR3 nucleotides: TGTGCCAGCACCGAAGCCTTAGGACGGGCGAACACCGGGGAGCTGTTTTTT. It is translated as CASTEALGRANTGELFF.

Only a few counts were recorded for this clonotype. The chain uses TRBV15 and TRBJ1-1; 11 nucleotides match TRBD1. The CDR3 loop spans 16 amino acids. After removal of 5 bases from V and 7 bases from J, the junction contained 12 bases not matched to a gene. The germline CDR1 and CDR2 sequences are LNHNV and YYDKDF (reference sequence). CDR3 bases: TGTGCCACCAGCCCCCGGGACAGGGGGTATATTAGTGAAGCTTTCTTT. Translated: CATSPRDRGYISEAFF.

This clonotype was found many times. The gene calls are TRBV10-3 and TRBJ2-7; TRBD1 matches 8 bases. CDR3 length equals 13 residues. After removal of 6 bases from V and 1 base from J, the junction contained 2 bases not matched to a gene. CDR1 and CDR2 (germline): ENHRY, SYGVKD. CDR3 in amino acids: CAIRGTGSYEQYF. The DNA for the CDR3 is TGTGCCATCAGGGGGACAGGATCCTACGAGCAGTACTTC.

A note on this clonotype: Likely a read error: the CDR3 ends without its conserved phenylalanine or tryptophan. Because the CDR3's place on the DNA is in doubt, the DNA is left out and the CDR3 is given as listed by TCRdb. The chain combines TRBV6-4 with TRBJ1-1. The CDR3 has 9 residues if both end residues are counted. Germline V gene sequence: CDR1 MRHNA, CDR2 SNTAGT. CDR3 in amino acids: CASSDPSTY.

This clonotype was observed many times. The V and J genes are TRBV20-1 and TRBJ1-2; the match to TRBD1 covers 7 bases. CDR1 is DFQATT, CDR2 SNEGSKA, per germline (reference sequence). The CDR3 has 14 residues. V gave up 0 bases and J gave up 4 bases; unmatched junction bases: 5. CDR3 in DNA: TGCAGTGCTAGAGATCAAGGGGGCAGCTATGGCTACACCTTC. It encodes CSARDQGGSYGYTF.

The rearrangement joins TRBV30 to TRBJ1-6; a weak D match, TRBD1 (5 bases). The germline V and J ends were trimmed by 2 bases and 8 bases, with 13 bases remaining between them. This CDR3 contains 14 residues. Germline CDR1 and CDR2: GTSNPN and SVGIG (reference sequence). CDR3 sequence reads: CAWSWGEPDSPLHF. In nucleotides, the CDR3 is TGTGCCTGGAGTTGGGGGGAACCGGATTCACCCCTCCACTTT. The variable domain in full, completed from reference TRBV30 and TRBJ1-6, reads SQTIHQWPATLVQPVGSPLSLECTVEGTSNPNLYWYRQAAGRGLQLLFYSVGIGQISSEVPQNLSASRPQDRQFILSSKKLLLSDSGFYLCAWSWGEPDSPLHFGNGTRLTVT.

The CDR3 region is CASSGTLSDQPQHF. The CDR3 DNA reads TGTGCCAGCTCTGGGACACTATCTGATCAGCCCCAGCATTTT. The rearrangement links TRBV6-1 to TRBJ1-5; possibly TRBD1 for D (6 bases). Trimming took off 8 bases at V and 5 bases at J, with 16 bases between the two ends. The CDR3 length is 14 residues. The V gene's germline CDR1 is MNHNS and CDR2 SASEGT.

V gene TRBV2 combines with J gene TRBJ1-2; weak D call: TRBD1 (6 bases). Germline CDR1 reads SNHLY; CDR2 reads FYNNEI. The CDR3 consists of 14 residues. Deletions cut 0 bases from V and 8 bases from J, with 13 bases between. CDR3 in amino acids: CASSEALTGQGYTF. CDR3 sequence (DNA): TGTGCCAGCAGTGAAGCGCTGACTGGACAGGGCTACACCTTC.

As for this clonotype: A much bigger clone sits one base away, suggesting this may be a read error. The V and J genes are TRBV7-9 and TRBJ2-7, with 9 nucleotides matching TRBD2. The CDR3 runs to 15 residues. Germline CDR1 is SEHNR and CDR2 is FQNEAQ (reference sequence). The CDR3 coding sequence is TGTGCCAGCAGCCCTTCTAGCGGGGAAACCTACGAGGAGTACTTC. The encoded protein is CASSPSSGETYEEYF.

This clonotype was seen only a few times. At one end the junction does not follow the germline gene, possibly because of a read error. V gene TRBV6-2 or TRBV6-3 combines with J gene TRBJ2-2; D gene ambiguous. This CDR3 is 16 amino acids long. Germline-derived CDR1 and CDR2 are MNHEY and SVGEGT. CDR3 region: CASGYSAGPGTGELFF. DNA for the CDR3: TGTGCCAGCGGTTACTCGGCTGGGCCGGGCACCGGGGAGCTGTTTTTT.

This clonotype was observed many times. This chain uses TRBV7-8 with TRBJ2-2; 7 bases map to TRBD2. V lost 0 bases, J lost 4 bases, and 11 bases stayed unmatched. CDR3 length equals 18 residues. The germline V gene has CDR1 SGHVS and CDR2 FQNEAQ. CDR3 protein: CASSLADPGRRGTGELFF. CDR3 nucleotide sequence: TGTGCCAGCAGCTTAGCGGACCCCGGGAGGCGGGGCACCGGGGAGCTGTTTTTT.

At least ten counts were recorded for this clonotype. The chain couples TRBV12-3 or TRBV12-4 to TRBJ1-1; 10 nucleotides match TRBD1. The CDR3 has 14 amino acids. V lost 6 bases and J lost 4; bases outside the gene matches: 5. The CDR3: CASSPGTGVTEAFF. CDR3 bases: TGTGCCAGCAGCCCCGGGACAGGGGTCACTGAAGCTTTCTTT.

This clonotype was detected ten times or more. The rearrangement uses TRBV5-1 and TRBJ2-5; 11 bases map to TRBD2. Germline trimming cut 2 bases from V and 4 bases from J; bases unmatched to any gene: 10. Per germline, CDR1 SGHRS and CDR2 YFSETQ. This CDR3 contains 17 residues. The CDR3 spells CASSLTLAGGLSETQYF. Written as DNA, the CDR3 is TGCGCCAGCAGCTTAACCTTAGCGGGGGGGCTGTCAGAGACCCAGTACTTC.